This T cell receptor beta chain was sequenced during a study of regulatory T cells in long-lasting Graves disease (dated by TCRdb to the early 2020s). At the level of the whole study: Patients with newly diagnosed Graves' disease had been on antithyroid drugs for under 3 months. This study used TCR sequencing and RNA sequencing of peripheral blood to compare persistent Graves' disease patients against newly diagnosed Graves' disease patients. The study was registered as a clinical trial and conducted in China. A total of 33 samples underwent TCR sequencing, from roughly 13 patients with persistent Graves' disease and around 20 patients with newly diagnosed Graves' disease. Study-level results and caveats: Persistent patients shared more public clonotypes among themselves (around 2,800) than newly diagnosed patients did (over 900). TRBV28, TRBJ1-2 and TRBJ2-5 were preferentially used in persistent disease, while TRBV20-1 and TRBJ2-1 were favored in newly diagnosed disease. As a limitation, the authors acknowledged that the small sample size may reduce accuracy. Lower TCR Shannon entropy and fewer highly expanded clones were observed in persistent Graves' disease patients than in newly diagnosed patients, which suggested clonal expansion. Sequencing and analysis were restricted to the TCR beta chain. The study examined only peripheral blood because the primary lesion, thyroid tissue, could not be accessed.

Libraries were built with multiplex PCR. The sequencer listed for this sample is Illumina HiSeq 4000. TCR beta libraries were built with iRepertoire HTBI primers and Arm-PCR amplification of CDR3 regions. Before sequencing, the PCR products went through gel purification. In the authors' own workflow: Across samples, some 62 TRBV and over 11 TRBJ segments were identified and used for gene usage analysis of CDR3 amino acid clonotypes. Filtered high-quality paired reads were merged into contigs using COPE and FqMerger. BLAST was used to align contigs to the IMGT TRBV, TRBD and TRBJ reference genes, and CDR3 was defined following IMGT. Highly expanded clones were defined as clonotypes with a frequency above 0.1%. Repertoire diversity was measured by Shannon entropy, and V-J evenness by the Gini coefficient. A clonotype found in more than one individual was treated as public. TCRdb cleaned the public reads at Q25 with fastp, built clones with MiXCR and kept in-frame beta chains. All rows with the same CDR3 protein become a single entry with the most common DNA and genes. The V and J calls come from TCRdb's annotation, not from the publication. The sample includes hundreds of thousands of distinct CDR3 sequences, with 15% to 20% observed a single time. Approximately 20% of the sample is held by the ten biggest clonotypes.

This clonotype has ten or more counts. Its antigen remains undetermined. Per-base quality was not reported, and no clone a single base away is much larger than it. The sample's time point label, decoded: newly diagnosed GD, antithyroid drugs for less than 3 months. For both TCR sequencing and RNA sequencing, RNA was extracted from PBMCs using TRIzol. The diagnosis of Graves' disease followed American Thyroid Association guidelines. Patients were recruited from an endocrinology department in Xi'an, China. Each patient gave approximately 9 milliliters of peripheral blood, collected in an EDTA anticoagulant tube. Ficoll Paque Plus density gradient separation was used to isolate PBMCs, and no further T cell sorting was done. RNA quality was checked with an Agilent 2100 Bioanalyzer and agarose gel, and concentration with a NanoDrop 2000. V sheds 4 bases and J sheds 0 bases, leaving 10 bases between their ends. CDR1 and CDR2 were assigned from the germline V gene as MDHEN and SYDVKM. From the cysteine up to the phenylalanine, the CDR3 has a length of 14 residues. Only the CDR3 DNA stays, 42 bases, in frame from base 1.

This same sample was also taken into another study, of T cells in Graves' hyperthyroidism and ophthalmopathy. As that second paper reports: Stable Graves' hyperthyroidism was defined as the absence of progression to ophthalmopathy over 18 months of follow-up. The hyperthyroidism patients were between 18 and 65 years old and newly diagnosed, with a disease duration of less than 2 months. Any patient with an uncontrolled infection, another autoimmune disease, pregnancy or lactation was excluded. Diagnoses relied on clinical symptoms, serum thyroxine and TRAb, thyroid ultrasound and orbital computed tomography. The TCR CDR3 was subjected to a first round of RT-PCR using the HTBI primer set and the Qiagen OneStep RT-PCR kit. Most expanded thyroid clonotypes (frequency above 0.001) were also found in blood, which suggests that blood repertoires may mirror thyroid immune responses. Ophthalmopathy was separated from stable hyperthyroidism by a 13 V-J signature model, with 85% to 90% sensitivity and roughly 84% specificity obtained in cross-validation and 80%/75% obtained in testing. In validation, the model predicted progression to ophthalmopathy a median of about 6.5 months before onset, with roughly 70% sensitivity and roughly 73% specificity. A discovery cohort of about 96 patients, about 43 with Graves' ophthalmopathy and over 55 with stable Graves' hyperthyroidism, was used to find distinguishing TCR V-J signatures. Prospective prediction of ophthalmopathy was tested in an independent validation cohort of fewer than 20 hyperthyroidism patients and 17 patients who later progressed to ophthalmopathy. The 80 to 100 discovery patients were randomly divided into training and test sets at a 7:3 ratio. In more than 5 Graves' hyperthyroidism patients, the study also compared T-cell repertoires from thyroid tissue with T-cell repertoires from blood. Once sampling was done, hyperthyroidism patients were given methimazole at a starting dose of 30 mg daily, whereas ophthalmopathy patients were given high-dose intravenous methylprednisolone. The libraries were constructed in a second round of multiplex PCR and then size-selected and purified. The libraries were sequenced on an Illumina HiSeq2000 using paired-end 100 bp reads. SOAPnuke was used to process the raw data, removing reads that contained adapters or uncalled bases, had a mean Phred below 15, or lacked an exact match to the constant primer or identifier. COPE v1.2.5 was used to merge high-quality paired reads, and clonotypes were defined as unique nucleotide sequences. MiTCR v1.1 was used to align the clonotypes against IMGT TRBV, TRBD and TRBJ reference segments. Only V-J combinations with frequency above 0.0001, covering 99% to 99.2% of repertoires, were analysed. The TCS score was defined as the ratio of F50 (clonal expansion) to E x V (chaos), calculated using BLOSUM62-based TCRdist between CDR3 peptides within each V-J. Welch's t-statistics and random forest reduced just over 500 V-J features to about 12, which were used in a naive Bayes classifier (R e1071). No statistical method was used to fix the sample size in advance, and group allocation was not hidden from the investigators. According to the paper, TCR Vbeta CDR3 sequencing was carried out on over 130 peripheral blood samples, which came from 40 to 45 ophthalmopathy, about 75 hyperthyroidism and about 17 progressor patients.

Recombination connected TRBV28 to TRBJ2-7; the D gene is unclear. The source material was peripheral blood mononuclear cells (PBMCs), sampled at new diagnosis, from a patient treated with antithyroid drugs. This receptor was taken from a woman in her twenties or thirties with Graves disease. Donor details come from another sample of the same person, matched by shared clones. The DNA is TGTGCCAGCAGTTCCCCGGCGAGCTCCTACGAGCAGTACTTC. This is translated as CASSSPASSYEQYF.